The clone carrying this T cell receptor (beta chain) occurred a few times. The data are from a study of beta chain features in type 1 diabetes. The junction had 11 bases not matched to a gene; V was cut back by 8 bases and J by 8 bases. The CDR3 has 13 amino acids. Germline values: CDR1 LNHDA, CDR2 SQIVND (reference sequence). Sequenced material consisted of expressed TCRB transcripts (all of the isolated RNA was reverse transcribed). Profiled with immunoSEQ multiplex PCR; TCRdb holds only in-frame clones, not every one. The sample shows nearly 250,000 clones, roughly 15% of them seen only once. The clonotype comes from a woman aged 40 to 50 in good health. This rearrangement joins TRBV19 to TRBJ1-2; TRBD1 matches at 7 bases. Sequences were obtained from naive CD4+ T cells from blood. CDR3 amino acids: CASLARGRRGYTF. The CDR3 nucleotides are TGTGCCAGTCTGGCCAGGGGGAGGCGAGGCTACACCTTC. Filled out from reference TRBV19 and TRBJ1-2, the complete variable domain reads DGGITQSPKYLFRKEGQNVTLSCEQNLNHDAMYWYRQDPGQGLRLIYYSQIVNDFQKGDIAEGYSVSREKKESFPLTVTSAQKNPTAFYLCASLARGRRGYTFGSGTRLTVV.